Presented here are 7 T cell receptor beta chains from one specimen sequenced in a study of cytomegalovirus exposure and HLA in healthy donors. The primer mix had 60 Vbeta and 13 Jbeta primers. Some clones are missing from TCRdb's copy, which holds only in-frame ones; the method was immunoSEQ multiplex PCR. The table shows some 150,000 clones, with more than 70% occurring only once. The sample was PBMCs. The receptors here all came from a male donor in good health and CMV-seronegative.

This clone was observed a handful of times. The chain employs TRBV6-1 and TRBJ1-1, with 9 nucleotides matching TRBD1. The CDR3 length is 13 residues. V lost 5 bases and J lost 6; bases outside the gene matches: 4. Germline CDR1 reads MNHNS; CDR2 reads SASEGT. The CDR3 loop reads CASSPGDRAEAFF. CDR3 coding DNA: TGTGCCAGCAGTCCGGGGGACAGGGCTGAAGCTTTCTTT.

The chain links TRBV5-1 to TRBJ2-1; 10 positions match TRBD1. Trimming cost V 4 bases and J 7 bases; bases outside gene matches: 8. CDR3 length: 15 amino acids. In germline, CDR1 is SGHRS, CDR2 YFSETQ. The CDR3 is CASSNRDRGENEQFF. The CDR3 DNA follows: TGCGCCAGCAGCAACCGGGACAGGGGTGAAAATGAGCAGTTCTTC.

The rearrangement joins TRBV6-4 to TRBJ2-1; 11 positions match TRBD2. Germline CDR1 MRHNA, CDR2 SNTAGT. CDR3 size: 16 residues. V shed 4 bases and J 3 bases; nucleotides not matched to a gene: 5. The CDR3 DNA sequence: TGTGCCAGCAGTGCCTTTAGCGGGGGGGTCTACAATGAGCAGTTCTTC. Residues: CASSAFSGGVYNEQFF.

This clone was seen more than once but under ten times. Here the CDR3 reads CASSLRGTESTGELFF. For the CDR3, the DNA is TGTGCCAGCAGTTTACGGGGGACAGAGAGCACCGGGGAGCTGTTTTTT. V gene TRBV11-3 combines with J gene TRBJ2-2; tentatively, D is TRBD1 (7 bases). This CDR3 is built from 16 residues. Germline assignment: CDR1 SGHNT and CDR2 YENEEA. Trimming took off 6 bases at V and 4 bases at J, with 18 bases between the two ends.

This clone has a single count. CDR3 DNA: TGTGCCTGTAAGGGGCAGGGGACGGGCGGGGAGCTGTTTTTT. As protein: CACKGQGTGGELFF. The rearrangement links TRBV2 to TRBJ2-2; maybe TRBD1 (6 bases). The CDR3 sequence is 14 residues long. V was pared by 11 bases and J by 7 bases, with 20 bases between. The germline V gene has CDR1 SNHLY and CDR2 FYNNEI.

The chain joins TRBV30 to TRBJ1-6; TRBD1 matches 7 bases. Trimming took 0 bases from V and 8 from J; bases not matched to a gene: 7. Germline V gene sequence: CDR1 GTSNPN, CDR2 SVGIG (reference sequence). The CDR3 is 15 amino acids. The CDR3 loop is CAWSVFRGTYSPLHF. The CDR3 bases are TGTGCCTGGAGTGTATTCAGGGGGACCTATTCACCCCTCCACTTT.

The J gene is TRBJ2-7, the V gene TRBV30, with 8 bases fitting TRBD2. Germline V gene lookup returns CDR1 GTSNPN and CDR2 SVGIG (reference sequence). This CDR3 spans 13 amino acids. V gave up 6 bases and J gave up 0 bases; unmatched junction bases: 4. As DNA, the CDR3 is TGTGCCTGTCGGGGGGGCAACTCCTACGAGCAGTACTTC. Translating it yields CACRGGNSYEQYF.